The 3 T cell receptor beta chains given below trace back to one sample, sequenced in a study of T cells in Graves' hyperthyroidism and ophthalmopathy. RNA transcripts served as the template for amplifying TCR beta CDR3 regions. The HTBI primer set was used in a first-round RT-PCR of the TCR CDR3. TCRdb reprocessed the multiplex PCR reads via MiXCR and lists one record per CDR3 protein. The sample includes a few hundred thousand distinct CDR3 sequences, about a sixth of them seen just once. Material for sequencing was blood. Receptors were obtained from a woman in her twenties or thirties with Graves' hyperthyroidism.

Ten or more counts support this clonotype. This rearrangement joins TRBV11-2 to TRBJ2-1; the D gene could be TRBD1 or TRBD2 (6 bases each). This CDR3 is 16 amino acids long. Per germline, CDR1 SGHAT and CDR2 FQNNGV. Trimming cost V 4 bases and J 9 bases, with 22 bases left between them. CDR3 in amino acids: CASSSWETRGIGEQFF. The DNA of the CDR3 is TGTGCCAGCAGCTCGTGGGAGACTAGGGGGATAGGTGAGCAGTTCTTC.

This clonotype came up many times. J is TRBJ1-1 and V is TRBV10-3, with 7 positions matching TRBD1. In germline, CDR1 is ENHRY, CDR2 SYGVKD. V lost 6 bases to trimming and J lost 4 bases; unmatched junction nucleotides: 8. The CDR3 length is 14 residues. The CDR3 DNA follows: TGTGCCATCAGCCCCGGACAGGCGGTCACTGAAGCTTTCTTT. It translates to CAISPGQAVTEAFF.

This clonotype has a count of ten or more. This chain joins TRBV28 and TRBJ2-7, with 9 bases that match TRBD2. The CDR3 consists of 16 residues. Looked up from germline, CDR1 is MDHEN and CDR2 is SYDVKM. Germline trimming cut 6 bases from V and 2 bases from J; bases unmatched to any gene: 11. The CDR3 DNA reads TGTGCCAGCAGCCCGGCGCTGACTAGCGGTACCTACGAGCAGTACTTC. Protein: CASSPALTSGTYEQYF.